Below are 7 T cell receptor beta chains sequenced from a single sample in a study of beta chain features in type 1 diabetes. Expressed TCRB transcripts were sequenced after all isolated RNA was converted to cDNA. Profiled with immunoSEQ multiplex PCR; TCRdb holds only in-frame clones, not every one. The sample contains 200,000 to 250,000 clones, around 26% of which appear only once. The sample comprised central memory CD4+ T cells from blood. The receptors originated from a man aged 25 to 40 in good health.

With regard to this clone: Other DNA sequences in the sample encode the same CDR3. The V gene is TRBV29-1, the J gene TRBJ2-1; 8 bases are a match to TRBD1. Germline-derived CDR1 and CDR2 are SQVTM and ANQGSEA. J lost 8 bases, V lost 4 bases, and 4 bases had no gene match. This CDR3 is built from 12 residues. CDR3 nucleotides: TGCAGCGTTGGGCCAGGGGGCCATGAGCAGTTCTTC. This codes for CSVGPGGHEQFF.

The rearrangement joins TRBV5-4 to TRBJ2-3; D is perhaps TRBD1 (6 bases). Per the germline V gene, CDR1 is SGHNT and CDR2 is YYREEE (reference sequence). The ends were cut back, 4 bases at V and 6 bases at J, with 21 bases in the middle. The CDR3 is 16 amino acids. The DNA for the CDR3 is TGTGCCAGCAGCCCCGCACAGGGATCCCCGTCGGATACGCAGTATTTT. This encodes CASSPAQGSPSDTQYF. Combining the CDR3 with reference TRBV5-4 and TRBJ2-3 gives the whole variable domain ETGVTQSPTHLIKTRGQQVTLRCSSQSGHNTVSWYQQALGQGPQFIFQYYREEENGRGNFPPRFSGLQFPNYSSELNVNALELDDSALYLCASSPAQGSPSDTQYFGPGTRLTVL.

The sample holds many counts of this clone. The sample carries other DNA sequences with the same CDR3. The chain couples TRBV5-1 to TRBJ2-3; D perhaps matches TRBD2 (6 bases). The CDR3 extends over 12 amino acids. Germline values: CDR1 SGHRS, CDR2 YFSETQ. Trimming took off 2 bases at V and 6 bases at J, with 7 bases between the two ends. The CDR3 here is CASSLTSDTQYF. The CDR3 DNA is TGCGCCAGCAGCTTAACTAGCGATACGCAGTATTTT.

The chain employs TRBV29-1 and TRBJ2-5, with 7 bases that match TRBD1. The J call may be mistaken, given a closer DNA end match to TRBJ2-7. The CDR3 consists of 14 residues. The germline gives CDR1 SQVTM, CDR2 ANQGSEA. The CDR3 sequence: CSVSRTGVWDEQYF. CDR3 DNA sequence: TGCAGCGTATCCCGCACAGGGGTATGGGACGAGCAGTACTTC.

This clone was counted a few times. The chain carries TRBV18 and TRBJ2-7; TRBD1 matches at 11 bases. The CDR3 has 14 residues. The germline V gene encodes CDR1 KGHSH and CDR2 LQKENI. J gave up 2 bases and V 3 bases, and 0 bases lay outside the gene matches. CDR3 in amino acids: CASSPGQGAYEQYF. As DNA, the CDR3 is TGTGCCAGCTCACCGGGACAGGGGGCCTACGAGCAGTACTTC.

This clone came up a few times. The chain joins TRBV29-1 to TRBJ1-2; TRBD1 might be the D (5 bases). This CDR3 region has 13 residues. CDR1 and CDR2 (germline): SQVTM, ANQGSEA. V was clipped by 6 bases and J by 4 bases, with 15 bases between them. The chain's CDR3 is CSVVRDASYGYTF. CDR3 nucleotides: TGCAGCGTGGTACGGGACGCCTCCTATGGCTACACCTTC.

This chain joins TRBV5-6 and TRBJ2-5, with 8 bases lining up with TRBD1. CDR1 is SGHDT and CDR2 is YYEEEE in the germline V gene. CDR3 length: 14 amino acids. V was clipped by 3 bases and J by 5 bases; unmatched bases: 6. The CDR3 spells CASSSPGGWETQYF. Here the CDR3 DNA reads TGTGCCAGCAGCTCTCCAGGGGGCTGGGAGACCCAGTACTTC.